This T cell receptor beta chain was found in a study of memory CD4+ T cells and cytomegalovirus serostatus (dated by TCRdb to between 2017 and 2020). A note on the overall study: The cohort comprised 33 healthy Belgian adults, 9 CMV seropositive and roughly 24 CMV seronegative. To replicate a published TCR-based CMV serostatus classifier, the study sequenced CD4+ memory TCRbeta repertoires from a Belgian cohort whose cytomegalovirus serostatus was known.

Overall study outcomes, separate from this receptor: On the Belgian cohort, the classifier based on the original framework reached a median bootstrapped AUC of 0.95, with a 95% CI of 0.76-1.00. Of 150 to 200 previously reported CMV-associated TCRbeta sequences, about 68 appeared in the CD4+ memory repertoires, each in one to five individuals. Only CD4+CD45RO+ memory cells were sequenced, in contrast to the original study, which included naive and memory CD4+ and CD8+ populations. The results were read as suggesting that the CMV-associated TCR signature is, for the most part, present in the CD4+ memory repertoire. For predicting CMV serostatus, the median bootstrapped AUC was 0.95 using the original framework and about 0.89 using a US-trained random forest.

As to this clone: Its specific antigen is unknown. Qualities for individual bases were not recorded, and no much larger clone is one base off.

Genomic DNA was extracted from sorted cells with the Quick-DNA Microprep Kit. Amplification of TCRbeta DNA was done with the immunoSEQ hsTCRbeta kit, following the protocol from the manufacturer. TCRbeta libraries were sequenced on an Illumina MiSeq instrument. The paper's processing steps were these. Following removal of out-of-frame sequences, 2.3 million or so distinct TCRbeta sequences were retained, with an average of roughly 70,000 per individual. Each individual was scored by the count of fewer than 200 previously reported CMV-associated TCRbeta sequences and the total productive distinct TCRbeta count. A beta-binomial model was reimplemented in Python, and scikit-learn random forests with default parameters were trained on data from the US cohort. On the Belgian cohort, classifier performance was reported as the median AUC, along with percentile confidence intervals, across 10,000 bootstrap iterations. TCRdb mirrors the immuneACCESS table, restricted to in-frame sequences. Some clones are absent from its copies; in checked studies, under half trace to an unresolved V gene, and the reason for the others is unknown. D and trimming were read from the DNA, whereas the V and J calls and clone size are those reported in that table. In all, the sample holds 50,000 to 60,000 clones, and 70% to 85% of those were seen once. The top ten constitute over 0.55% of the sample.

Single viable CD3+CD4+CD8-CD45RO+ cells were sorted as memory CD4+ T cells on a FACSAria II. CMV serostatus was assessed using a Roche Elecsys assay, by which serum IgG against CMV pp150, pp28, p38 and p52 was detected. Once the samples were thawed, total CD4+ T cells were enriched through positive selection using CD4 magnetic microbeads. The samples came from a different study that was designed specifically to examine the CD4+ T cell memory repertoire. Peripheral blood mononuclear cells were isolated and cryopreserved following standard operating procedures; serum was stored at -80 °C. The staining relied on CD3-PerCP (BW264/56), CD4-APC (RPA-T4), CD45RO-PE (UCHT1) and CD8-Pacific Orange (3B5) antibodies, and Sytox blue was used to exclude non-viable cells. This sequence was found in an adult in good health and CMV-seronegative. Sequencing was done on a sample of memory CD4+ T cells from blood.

The DNA is as follows: TGTGCCAGCAGCTTGGGCGGAGACCAGCCCCAGCATTTT. This yields the protein CASSLGGDQPQHF. This chain is built from TRBV5-4 and TRBJ1-5; the D gene is not confidently resolved. V drops 0 bases and J drops 7 bases, leaving 8 bases in between. The CDR3 sequence holds 13 residues, the cysteine and phenylalanine included. Left in the record is the CDR3 DNA by itself, 39 bases read in frame from the first base. CDR1 and CDR2, looked up from the germline V gene (reference sequence), are SGHNT and YYREEE.